The 27 T cell receptor beta chains presented below share a single source sample, sequenced in a study of T cells in Graves' hyperthyroidism and ophthalmopathy. The source material, RNA transcripts, was used to amplify TCR beta CDR3 regions. TCR CDR3 regions were first amplified by RT-PCR with HTBI primers. TCRdb re-analysed the multiplex PCR reads in MiXCR, keeping a single row per CDR3 protein. The sample lists about 350,000 distinct CDR3 sequences; roughly 20% were seen once. Sequencing input: blood. Receptors originate from a middle-aged woman with Graves' ophthalmopathy.

There are many counts of this clonotype. This chain links TRBV6-1 with TRBJ2-7; 7 bases align to TRBD2. The CDR3 runs to 13 residues. Trimming cost V 5 bases and J 5 bases; bases outside gene matches: 6. Germline CDR1 MNHNS, CDR2 SASEGT. The CDR3, as DNA: TGTGCCAGCAGTAGAGCGGGACTCCACGAGCAGTACTTC. This sequence encodes CASSRAGLHEQYF.

This clonotype was seen ten or more times. The V call is TRBV5-8, the J call TRBJ2-4; 8 bases fit TRBD2. V lost 4 bases to trimming and J lost 7 bases; unmatched junction nucleotides: 19. The germline V gene encodes CDR1 SGHTS and CDR2 YDEGEE. CDR3 length: 18 amino acids. As DNA, the CDR3 is TGTGCCAGCAGCCGCCGACGCGGGAGGCAGCCCGCCGGGAACATTCAGTACTTC. This codes for CASSRRRGRQPAGNIQYF.

This clonotype was observed many times. The CDR3 region is CAWSVRETGANTEAFF. In nucleotides, the CDR3 is TGTGCCTGGAGTGTACGGGAAACAGGGGCGAACACTGAAGCTTTCTTT. This chain links TRBV30 with TRBJ1-1, with 7 bases aligning to TRBD1. The CDR3 has 16 residues. V was clipped by 0 bases and J by 1 base; unmatched bases: 8. From germline, CDR1 is GTSNPN and CDR2 SVGIG (reference sequence).

The chain employs TRBV4-1 and TRBJ2-7; D is possibly TRBD1 or TRBD2 (5 bases each). Trimming cost V 1 base and J 2 bases, with 12 bases left between them. The CDR3 length is 15 residues. Germline CDR1 and CDR2: MGHRA and YSYEKL. The CDR3 DNA sequence: TGCGCCAGCAGCCAAGTCTCGGGACGCGCCTACGAGCAGTACTTC. Translation gives CASSQVSGRAYEQYF.

At least ten counts were recorded for this clonotype. This rearrangement joins TRBV9 to TRBJ1-3; TRBD1 matches at 8 bases. The CDR3 runs to 15 residues. Per germline, CDR1 SGDLS and CDR2 YYNGEE. V shed 3 bases and J 3 bases; nucleotides not matched to a gene: 5. The CDR3 loop is CASSDRTGSGNTIYF. CDR3 nucleotide sequence: TGTGCCAGCAGCGATAGGACAGGGAGTGGAAACACCATATATTTT.

In its sample, this clonotype was seen many times. CDR3 protein: CASSLAAYEQYF. The DNA of the CDR3 is TGTGCCAGCAGCTTAGCCGCTTACGAGCAGTACTTC. The V call is TRBV7-2, the J call TRBJ2-7; D not certain. Germline CDR1 is SGHTA and CDR2 is FQGNSA. This CDR3 comprises 12 residues. Trimming took off 0 bases at V and 4 bases at J, with 4 bases between the two ends. Full variable domain (outside the CDR3, taken from reference TRBV7-2 and TRBJ2-7): GAGVSQSPSNKVTEKGKDVELRCDPISGHTALYWYRQSLGQGLEFLIYFQGNSAPDKSGLPSDRFSAERTGGSVSTLTIQRTQQEDSAVYLCASSLAAYEQYFGPGTRLTVT.

Ten or more counts support this clonotype. This sequence joins TRBV28 and TRBJ2-2; 13 bases map to TRBD2. Per germline, CDR1 MDHEN and CDR2 SYDVKM. The CDR3 runs 20 residues. V dropped 6 bases and J dropped 4; count of bases not matched to a gene: 17. CDR3 DNA sequence: TGTGCCAGCAGCCAATTCTTCAGGACTAGCGGGAGCTGGGCCACCGGGGAGCTGTTTTTT. Translation: CASSQFFRTSGSWATGELFF.

As concerns this clonotype: One junction end disagrees with the germline gene, perhaps due to a read error. The chain joins TRBV12-3 or TRBV12-4 to TRBJ1-1, with D possibly being TRBD1 (5 bases). This CDR3 has 13 amino acids. The CDR3 DNA reads as TGTGCCAGCAGTTGGGGACCCTACACTGAAGCTTGCTTT. Its protein is CASSWGPYTEACF.

In its sample, this clonotype was seen many times. The rearrangement joins TRBV18 to TRBJ1-3; maybe TRBD1 (6 bases). Trimming left V 5 bases short and J 1 base short, with 12 bases between. CDR1 and CDR2 from the germline V gene are KGHSH and LQKENI. CDR3 size: 15 residues. CDR3 coding DNA: TGTGCCAGCTCAGAAGACAGGTTTTCTGGAAACACCATATATTTT. Translated, it gives CASSEDRFSGNTIYF.

This clonotype occurred many times. The rearrangement links TRBV12-3 or TRBV12-4 to TRBJ1-1; 8 nucleotides match TRBD1. Trimming cost V 6 bases and J 4 bases; bases outside gene matches: 7. This CDR3 is 14 amino acids long. The CDR3 is CASSMQGARTEAFF. The DNA for the CDR3 is TGTGCCAGCAGCATGCAGGGGGCGCGCACTGAAGCTTTCTTT.

The rearrangement links TRBV2 to TRBJ1-1; D is perhaps TRBD1 (6 bases). The CDR3 has 14 residues. V gave up 4 bases and J gave up 2 bases, with 11 bases separating them. The germline V gene has CDR1 SNHLY and CDR2 FYNNEI. The DNA of the CDR3 is TGTGCCAGCAGTGCACAGGGCTACAACACTGAAGCTTTCTTT. Translating it yields CASSAQGYNTEAFF.

This clonotype occurred many times. The CDR3 coding sequence is TGTGCCAGCAGGAACAGGGTTGGCAATCAGCCCCAGCATTTT. Translated, it gives CASRNRVGNQPQHF. This chain links TRBV6-1 with TRBJ1-5; a weak D match, TRBD1 (6 bases). The CDR3 sequence is 14 residues long. V was trimmed by 6 bases and J by 2 bases, leaving 11 bases between them. Germline values: CDR1 MNHNS, CDR2 SASEGT.

This clonotype was detected many times. The rearrangement joins TRBV28 to TRBJ1-3; tentative D call: TRBD1 (5 bases). The V gene's germline CDR1 is MDHEN and CDR2 SYDVKM. The CDR3 runs 14 residues. The V gene lost 5 bases and the J gene lost 2 bases, with 10 bases spanning the gap. In DNA form, the CDR3 reads TGTGCCAGCAGTGGGGGGGGGACTGGAAACACCATATATTTT. The encoded protein is CASSGGGTGNTIYF.

There are many counts of this clonotype. This chain uses TRBV24-1 with TRBJ1-5, with D possibly matching TRBD1 (5 bases). The CDR3 loop spans 15 amino acids. CDR1 and CDR2 (germline): KGHDR, SFDVKD. V lost 4 bases and J 6 bases, leaving 15 bases between the germline ends. DNA of the CDR3: TGTGCCACCAGTGACCCTGGACAAGGAGGTCAGCCCCAGCATTTT. Its translation: CATSDPGQGGQPQHF.

In this sample, this clonotype turned up many times. The chain employs TRBV3-1 and TRBJ2-5; 7 bases are a match to TRBD1. The CDR3 contains 17 residues. V gave up 7 bases and J gave up 0 bases; unmatched junction bases: 14. Germline values: CDR1 LGHDT, CDR2 YNNKEL (reference sequence). CDR3 nucleotide sequence: TGTGCCAGCATACGAAAAGGATCGACAGGGTACCAAGAGACCCAGTACTTC. This codes for CASIRKGSTGYQETQYF.

This clonotype was detected ten times or more. The V call is TRBV28, the J call TRBJ2-7; D perhaps matches TRBD1 (5 bases). CDR1 is MDHEN and CDR2 is SYDVKM in the germline V gene. This CDR3 is 16 amino acids long. V was trimmed by 2 bases and J by 6 bases, leaving 20 bases between them. CDR3 coding DNA: TGTGCCAGCAGTTTAGAAGGTTCCCTGACAGAACGCGAGCAGTACTTC. Encoded protein: CASSLEGSLTEREQYF.

Many counts were recorded for this clonotype. This CDR3 is CASSLGTSGLTYEQYF. The CDR3 coding sequence is TGTGCCAGCAGTCTAGGGACTAGCGGGTTAACCTACGAGCAGTACTTC. The V gene is TRBV28, the J gene TRBJ2-7, with TRBD2 identical over 12 bases. CDR3 length: 16 residues. From germline, CDR1 is MDHEN and CDR2 SYDVKM. V dropped 5 bases and J dropped 2; count of bases not matched to a gene: 7.

The chain has TRBV11-1 and TRBJ2-7; 9 bases align to TRBD1. This CDR3 is 16 amino acids long. V lost 5 bases and J lost 4; bases outside the gene matches: 12. In germline, CDR1 is SGHAT, CDR2 FQDESV (reference sequence). The CDR3 reads CASSHTPGQGGYEQYF. The DNA of the CDR3 is TGTGCCAGCAGCCACACCCCGGGACAGGGAGGATACGAGCAGTACTTC.

This clonotype was seen at least ten times. V and J are TRBV7-8 and TRBJ2-2, with D hard to call. CDR3 length: 14 residues. Trimming shortened V by 3 bases and J by 7 bases, and 12 bases separated the two germline ends. Germline V gene lookup returns CDR1 SGHVS and CDR2 FQNEAQ. The CDR3 DNA is TGTGCCAGCAGCTTCGCCCGTTTTAACGGGGAGCTGTTTTTT. Translation gives CASSFARFNGELFF.

This clonotype was seen many times. This chain uses TRBV9 with TRBJ2-7; 11 bases are a match to TRBD1. The junction had 4 bases not matched to a gene; V was cut back by 3 bases and J by 2 bases. CDR1 SGDLS and CDR2 YYNGEE come from the germline V gene. The CDR3 loop spans 15 amino acids. The CDR3 DNA sequence: TGTGCCAGCAGCGCCGGACAGGGGGCCGCCTACGAGCAGTACTTC. It encodes CASSAGQGAAYEQYF.

This clonotype was counted ten times or more. CDR3 sequence: CASSGQGINGELFF. CDR3 DNA sequence: TGTGCCAGCAGTGGACAGGGTATTAACGGGGAGCTGTTTTTT. This chain joins TRBV6-1 and TRBJ2-2, with TRBD1 matching over 7 bases. Germline CDR1 and CDR2: MNHNS and SASEGT. Trimming at V came to 4 bases and at J to 7 bases, leaving 6 bases not matched to a gene. CDR3 size: 14 residues.

In this sample, this clonotype turned up many times. The rearrangement links TRBV6-1 to TRBJ2-4, with a weak D call TRBD2 (6 bases). This CDR3 spans 14 amino acids. V was trimmed by 2 bases and J by 1 base, leaving 6 bases between them. Germline V gives CDR1 MNHNS, CDR2 SASEGT. DNA for the CDR3: TGTGCCAGCAGTGAACGGGGGGCCAAAAACATTCAGTACTTC. Its translation: CASSERGAKNIQYF.

This clonotype was seen ten or more times. The V and J genes are TRBV2 and TRBJ2-3; 10 nucleotides line up with TRBD2. The CDR3 extends over 15 amino acids. The trim removed 7 bases at V and 6 bases at J, leaving 10 bases unmatched. Germline CDR1 SNHLY, CDR2 FYNNEI. This chain's CDR3 is CASTLSGRHTDTQYF. The CDR3 DNA sequence: TGTGCCAGCACTCTTAGCGGGAGGCACACGGATACGCAGTATTTT.

This clonotype was observed many times. The rearrangement links TRBV27 to TRBJ2-5; 13 bases match TRBD2. The V segment lost 4 bases and the J segment 4 bases; nucleotides outside the gene matches: 3. CDR1 and CDR2 from the germline V gene are MNHEY and SMNVEV (reference sequence). The CDR3 has 15 amino acids. The CDR3 loop reads CASSSRLAGGETQYF. The CDR3 DNA is TGTGCCAGCAGTTCCCGACTAGCGGGAGGAGAGACCCAGTACTTC.

V is TRBV4-3 and J is TRBJ1-1; no clear D gene. Germline loops: CDR1 LGHNA, CDR2 YSLEER. This CDR3 has 13 residues. V lost 3 bases and J lost 1, with 6 bases in between. CDR3 loop: CASSQTQNTEAFF. CDR3 nucleotides: TGCGCCAGCAGCCAGACCCAGAACACTGAAGCTTTCTTT.

Ten or more counts support this clonotype. The rearrangement links TRBV6-2 or TRBV6-3 to TRBJ2-7, with D possibly TRBD1 on 6 matching bases. V lost 6 bases, J lost 2 bases, and 14 bases lay in between. CDR1 MNHEY and CDR2 SVGEGT come from the germline V gene. CDR3 length: 14 residues. The CDR3 loop reads CASRTQGKTYEQYF. The CDR3 DNA follows: TGTGCCAGCAGAACACAGGGCAAAACCTACGAGCAGTACTTC.

Worth noting for this clonotype: A much larger clone lies one base from this, so it may be a read error. This chain joins TRBV10-3 and TRBJ2-4, with a tentative D call TRBD2 (7 bases). CDR3 length equals 16 residues. Trimming pared 0 bases from V and 7 bases from J, leaving 16 bases between. CDR1 is ENHRY and CDR2 is SYGVKD in the germline V gene. The CDR3 loop reads CAISESRVGGGNIQYF. CDR3 nucleotides: TGTGCCATCAGTGAGTCCAGAGTGGGAGGGGGGAACATTCAGTACTTC.